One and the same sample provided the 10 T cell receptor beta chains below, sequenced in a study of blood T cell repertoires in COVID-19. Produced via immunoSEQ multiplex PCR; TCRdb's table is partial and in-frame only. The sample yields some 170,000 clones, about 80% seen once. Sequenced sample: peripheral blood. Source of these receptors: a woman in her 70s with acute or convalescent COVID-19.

As DNA, the CDR3 is TGTGCCAGCAGCTTGAACAGGGGGCTCTATGGCTACACCTTC. This translates into CASSLNRGLYGYTF. The genes are TRBV5-4 and TRBJ1-2; TRBD1 matches at 9 bases. The germline gives CDR1 SGHNT, CDR2 YYREEE (reference sequence). J lost 4 bases, V lost 1 base, and 2 bases had no gene match. The CDR3 has 14 amino acids. The variable domain in full, completed from reference TRBV5-4 and TRBJ1-2, reads ETGVTQSPTHLIKTRGQQVTLRCSSQSGHNTVSWYQQALGQGPQFIFQYYREEENGRGNFPPRFSGLQFPNYSSELNVNALELDDSALYLCASSLNRGLYGYTFGSGTRLTVV.

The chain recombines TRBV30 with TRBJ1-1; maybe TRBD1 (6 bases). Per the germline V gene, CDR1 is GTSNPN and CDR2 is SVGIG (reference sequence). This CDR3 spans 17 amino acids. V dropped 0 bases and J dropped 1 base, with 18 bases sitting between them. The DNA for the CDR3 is TGTGCCTGGAGTGTCACCACCGACAGGCTAAGGAACACTGAAGCTTTCTTT. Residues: CAWSVTTDRLRNTEAFF.

In nucleotides, the CDR3 is TGTGCCAGCAGCTTTAGTAGTTCTTCACCCCTCCACTTT. Protein sequence: CASSFSSSSPLHF. The chain combines TRBV5-6 with TRBJ1-6, with D uncertain. The CDR3 consists of 13 residues. Trimming left V 2 bases short and J 9 bases short, with 9 bases between. The germline gives CDR1 SGHDT, CDR2 YYEEEE.

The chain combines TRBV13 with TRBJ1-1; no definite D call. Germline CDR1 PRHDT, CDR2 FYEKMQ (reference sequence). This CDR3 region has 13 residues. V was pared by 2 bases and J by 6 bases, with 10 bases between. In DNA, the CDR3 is TGTGCCAGCAGCTTAAGCCGGTTGGCTGAAGCTTTCTTT. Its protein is CASSLSRLAEAFF.

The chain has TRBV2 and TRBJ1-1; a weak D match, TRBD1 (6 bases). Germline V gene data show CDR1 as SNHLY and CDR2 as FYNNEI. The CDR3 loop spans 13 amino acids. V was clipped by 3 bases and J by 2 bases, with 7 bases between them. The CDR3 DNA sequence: TGTGCCAGCAGTGACGGGACAAACACTGAAGCTTTCTTT. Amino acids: CASSDGTNTEAFF. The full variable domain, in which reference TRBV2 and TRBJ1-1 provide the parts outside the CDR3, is EPEVTQTPSHQVTQMGQEVILRCVPISNHLYFYWYRQILGQKVEFLVSFYNNEISEKSEIFDDQFSVERPDGSNFTLKIRSTKLEDSAMYFCASSDGTNTEAFFGQGTRLTVV.

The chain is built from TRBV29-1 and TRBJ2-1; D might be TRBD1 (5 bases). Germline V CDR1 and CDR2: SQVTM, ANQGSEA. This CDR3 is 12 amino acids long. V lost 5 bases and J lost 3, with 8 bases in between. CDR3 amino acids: CSVQGYYNEQFF. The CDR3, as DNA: TGCAGCGTTCAGGGATACTACAATGAGCAGTTCTTC.

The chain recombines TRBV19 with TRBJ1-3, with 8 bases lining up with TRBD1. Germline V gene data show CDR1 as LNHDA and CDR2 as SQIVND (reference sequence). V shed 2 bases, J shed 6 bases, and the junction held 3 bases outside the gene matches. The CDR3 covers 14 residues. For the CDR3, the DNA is TGTGCCAGTAGTATACGACAGGGGATAAACACCATATATTTT. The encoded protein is CASSIRQGINTIYF.

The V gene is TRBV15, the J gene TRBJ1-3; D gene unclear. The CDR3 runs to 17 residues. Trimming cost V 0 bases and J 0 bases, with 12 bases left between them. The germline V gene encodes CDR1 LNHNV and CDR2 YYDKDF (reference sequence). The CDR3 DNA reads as TGTGCCACCAGCAGAGACCCGCTTGCGAACTCTGGAAACACCATATATTTT. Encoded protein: CATSRDPLANSGNTIYF. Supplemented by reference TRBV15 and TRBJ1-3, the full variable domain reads DAMVIQNPRYQVTQFGKPVTLSCSQTLNHNVMYWYQQKSSQAPKLLFHYYDKDFNNEADTPDNFQSRRPNTSFCFLDIRSPGLGDTAMYLCATSRDPLANSGNTIYFGEGSWLTVV.

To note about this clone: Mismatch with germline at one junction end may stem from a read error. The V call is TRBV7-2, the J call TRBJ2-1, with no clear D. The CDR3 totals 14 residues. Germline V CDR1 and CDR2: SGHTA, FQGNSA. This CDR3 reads CASSSRNSHPLGIF. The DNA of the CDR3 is TGTGCCAGCAGCAGTAGAAATTCCCACCCCCTCGGTATCTTC. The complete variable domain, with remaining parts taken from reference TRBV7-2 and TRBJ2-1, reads GAGVSQSPSNKVTEKGKDVELRCDPISGHTALYWYRQSLGQGLEFLIYFQGNSAPDKSGLPSDRFSAERTGGSVSTLTIQRTQQEDSAVYLCASSSRNSHPLGIFGPGTRLTVL.

Written as DNA, the CDR3 is TGTGCCAGCAGCTTCCGAAATAGTCCGACTTATGAAGCTTTCTTT. Its protein is CASSFRNSPTYEAFF. V is TRBV5-6 and J is TRBJ1-1; D unclear. CDR1 and CDR2 (germline): SGHDT, YYEEEE. The CDR3 spans 15 residues. Deletions cut 2 bases from V and 7 bases from J, with 18 bases between.